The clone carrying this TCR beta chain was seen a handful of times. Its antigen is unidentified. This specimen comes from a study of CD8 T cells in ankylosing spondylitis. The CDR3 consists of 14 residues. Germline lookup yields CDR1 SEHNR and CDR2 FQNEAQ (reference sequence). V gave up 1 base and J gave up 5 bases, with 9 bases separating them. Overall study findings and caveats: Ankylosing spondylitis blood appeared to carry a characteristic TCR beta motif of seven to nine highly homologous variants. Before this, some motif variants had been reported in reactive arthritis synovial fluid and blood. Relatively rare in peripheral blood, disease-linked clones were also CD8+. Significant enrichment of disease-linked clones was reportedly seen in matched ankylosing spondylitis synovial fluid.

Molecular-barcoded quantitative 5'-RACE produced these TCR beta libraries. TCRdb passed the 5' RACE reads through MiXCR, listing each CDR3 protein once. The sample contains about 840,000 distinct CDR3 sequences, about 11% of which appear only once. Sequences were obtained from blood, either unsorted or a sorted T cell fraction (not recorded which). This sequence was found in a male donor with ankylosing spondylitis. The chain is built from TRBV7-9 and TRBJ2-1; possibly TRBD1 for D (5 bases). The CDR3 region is CASSLVSTDNEQFF. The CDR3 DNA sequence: TGTGCCAGCAGCTTAGTTTCGACAGACAATGAGCAGTTCTTC.